These 9 T cell receptor beta chains originate from one sample sequenced in a study of shared T cell receptors in the human thymus. The method was immunoSEQ multiplex PCR; TCRdb's version includes in-frame clones alone and lacks a portion of them. Seen here are hundreds of thousands of clones, around 87% observed once, and the top ten hold 0.0094%. The same specimen was also included in a second study, on human thymus T cells.

The sample comprised thymocytes. These receptors all come from a boy under two years old with a congenital heart defect.

This rearrangement joins TRBV30 to TRBJ2-1; TRBD2 agrees at 7 bases. The CDR3 is 17 residues long. V shed 0 bases, J shed 8 bases, and the junction held 16 bases outside the gene matches. The germline CDR1 and CDR2 sequences are GTSNPN and SVGIG (reference sequence). For the CDR3, the DNA is TGTGCCTGGAGTGTCAGGACTAGTCCTCGTGTGGGCTATGAGCAGTTCTTC. This codes for CAWSVRTSPRVGYEQFF.

The chain couples TRBV29-1 to TRBJ2-1; TRBD2 matches 7 bases. After removal of 5 bases from V and 4 bases from J, the junction contained 8 bases not matched to a gene. The CDR3 consists of 14 residues. CDR1 is SQVTM, CDR2 ANQGSEA, per germline. The CDR3 DNA reads TGCAGCGTTTGCCAGCGGGAACTATACAATGAGCAGTTCTTC. Translation gives CSVCQRELYNEQFF.

This chain links TRBV18 with TRBJ2-3; the match to TRBD2 covers 7 bases. Germline loops: CDR1 KGHSH, CDR2 LQKENI. The ends lost 4 bases at V and 4 bases at J; junction bases unmatched: 11. This CDR3 region has 16 residues. The CDR3 nucleotides are TGTGCCAGCTCACACGAGGGGAGGGGTAATGCAGATACGCAGTATTTT. Its translation: CASSHEGRGNADTQYF.

The rearrangement joins TRBV19 to TRBJ1-2; weak D call: TRBD1 (6 bases). The length of the CDR3 is 17 residues. Germline values: CDR1 LNHDA, CDR2 SQIVND (reference sequence). Trimming left V 3 bases short and J 2 bases short, with 19 bases between. CDR3 sequence reads: CASSMAQGTSSNYGYTF. The CDR3 region has the DNA TGTGCCAGTAGTATGGCCCAGGGGACGAGTTCGAACTATGGCTACACCTTC. The whole variable domain, filled in from reference TRBV19 and TRBJ1-2, reads DGGITQSPKYLFRKEGQNVTLSCEQNLNHDAMYWYRQDPGQGLRLIYYSQIVNDFQKGDIAEGYSVSREKKESFPLTVTSAQKNPTAFYLCASSMAQGTSSNYGYTFGSGTRLTVV.

This rearrangement joins TRBV4-2 to TRBJ2-5; 9 nucleotides agree with TRBD2. The CDR3 is 22 amino acids. V gave up 4 bases and J gave up 2 bases; unmatched junction bases: 26. Germline CDR1 reads LGHNA; CDR2 reads YNFKEQ. The CDR3 DNA is TGTGCCAGCAGCCTGATGGGACTAGCACAAAGATTGGGGGAGGAGGGACAAGAGACCCAGTACTTC. It specifies CASSLMGLAQRLGEEGQETQYF.

The CDR3 DNA reads TGTGCCAGCAGTACACACTATAACAATCAGCCCCAGCATTTT. Translated, it gives CASSTHYNNQPQHF. This sequence joins TRBV2 and TRBJ1-5; D not certain. Trimming cost V 5 bases and J 3 bases, with 11 bases left between them. Germline V gene data show CDR1 as SNHLY and CDR2 as FYNNEI. The CDR3 sequence is 14 residues long.

In its sample, this clone was seen once. The chain recombines TRBV4-1 with TRBJ2-1, with 12 bases lining up with TRBD2. The trim removed 5 bases at V and 8 bases at J, leaving 16 bases unmatched. Germline CDR1 reads MGHRA; CDR2 reads YSYEKL. This CDR3 contains 18 residues. CDR3 sequence reads: CASSDAYSGTSGPDEQFF. The CDR3 DNA reads TGCGCCAGCAGCGACGCCTACTCCGGGACTAGCGGGCCCGATGAGCAGTTCTTC.

V is TRBV5-5 and J is TRBJ2-7, with 7 bases aligning to TRBD1. The CDR3 contains 15 residues. Germline values: CDR1 SGHKS, CDR2 YYEKEE (reference sequence). V lost 4 bases, J lost 5 bases, and 12 bases stayed unmatched. CDR3 region: CASSRRDSQVHEQYF. The CDR3 DNA sequence: TGTGCCAGCAGCCGCCGGGACAGTCAGGTCCACGAGCAGTACTTC.

The chain uses TRBV29-1 and TRBJ1-2; D is possibly TRBD1 (5 bases). V lost 3 bases to trimming and J lost 4 bases, with 9 bases between them. The CDR3 spans 12 residues. Per germline, CDR1 SQVTM and CDR2 ANQGSEA. The DNA of the CDR3 is TGCAGCGTTGATGTTAGGGGCTATGGCTACACCTTC. Its translation is CSVDVRGYGYTF. The complete variable domain, with remaining parts taken from reference TRBV29-1 and TRBJ1-2, reads SAVISQKPSRDICQRGTSLTIQCQVDSQVTMMFWYRQQPGQSLTLIATANQGSEATYESGFVIDKFPISRPNLTFSTLTVSNMSPEDSSIYLCSVDVRGYGYTFGSGTRLTVV.